The clone carrying this T cell receptor beta chain occurred a few times. Its antigen is not identified. The data were taken from a study of naive and memory T cell subsets. This CDR3 spans 15 amino acids. Per germline, CDR1 LNHDA and CDR2 SQIVND (reference sequence). The V segment lost 3 bases and the J segment 3 bases; nucleotides outside the gene matches: 4. From the second PCR step, alpha and beta chains were amplified apart. Cells stained for CD3, CD4, CD8, CD45RA, CD27 and viability were sorted into four CD45RA/CD27 subsets. Study-level points and caveats: A few larger clonotypes appeared in naive repertoires, especially CD8, possibly memory cells re-expressing CD45RA. Between naive and memory subsets, TCR abundance power law exponents differed.

Two oligonucleotides, mixed equimolar, formed the beta constant-region primer covering TRBC1 and TRBC2. Four rounds of PCR amplified the ligated cDNA using nested alpha and beta constant-region primers plus SP2. TCRdb recomputed calls from the UMI-ligation and nested PCR reads with MiXCR, one row per CDR3 protein. The sample holds about 140,000 distinct CDR3 sequences, approximately 18% seen once. The chain joins TRBV19 to TRBJ1-5; 8 positions agree with TRBD1. The sequence came from a human donor in good health. The sample consisted of naive CD8+ T cells from blood. The CDR3 region has the DNA TGTGCCAGTAGTATCGGACAGGGTGTCAATCAGCCCCAGCATTTT. Residues: CASSIGQGVNQPQHF. The entire variable domain, with the rest obtained from reference TRBV19 and TRBJ1-5, is as follows: DGGITQSPKYLFRKEGQNVTLSCEQNLNHDAMYWYRQDPGQGLRLIYYSQIVNDFQKGDIAEGYSVSREKKESFPLTVTSAQKNPTAFYLCASSIGQGVNQPQHFGDGTRLSIL.